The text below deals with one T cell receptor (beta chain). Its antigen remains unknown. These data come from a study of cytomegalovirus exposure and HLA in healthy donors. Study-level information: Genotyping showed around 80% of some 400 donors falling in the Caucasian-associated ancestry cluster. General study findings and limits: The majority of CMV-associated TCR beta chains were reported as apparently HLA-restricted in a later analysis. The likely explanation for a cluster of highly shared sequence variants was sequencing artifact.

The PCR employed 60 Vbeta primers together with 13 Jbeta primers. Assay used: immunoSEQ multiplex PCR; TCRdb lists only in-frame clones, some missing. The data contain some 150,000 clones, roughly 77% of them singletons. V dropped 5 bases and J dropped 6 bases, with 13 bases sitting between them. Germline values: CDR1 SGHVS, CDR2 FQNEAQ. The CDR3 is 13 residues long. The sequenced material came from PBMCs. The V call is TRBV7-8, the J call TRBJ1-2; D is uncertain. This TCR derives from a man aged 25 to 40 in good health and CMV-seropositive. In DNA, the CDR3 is TGTGCCAGCAGCGTACAGTCGCGGGATGGCTACACCTTC. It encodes CASSVQSRDGYTF.